This T cell receptor beta chain is drawn from a study of blood T cells in healthy people across ages. Study findings and constraints: For the donors, CMV status was unknown and possibly confounded expanded clonotype changes.

A second roughly 7 to 12 cycle PCR used barcoded and J-beta primers. Through a template-switch adaptor with 12 random nucleotides, each cDNA molecule received a tag. TCRdb re-called the 5' RACE reads with MiXCR, one entry per CDR3 protein. The table shows about 830,000 distinct CDR3 sequences, with around 62% occurring only once. A remark on this clonotype: Its antigen is as yet unknown.

V was pared by 6 bases and J by 4 bases, with 9 bases of the junction left unmatched. CDR1 DFQATT and CDR2 SNEGSKA come from the germline V gene (reference sequence). CDR3 length equals 15 residues. The J gene is TRBJ2-3, the V gene TRBV20-1, with 11 bases matching TRBD1. This sequence was found in a young man in good health. The sequencing input was blood. The CDR3 bases are TGCAGTGCCGAAGGGACAGGGGGGACTCCAGATACGCAGTATTTT. Translated, it gives CSAEGTGGTPDTQYF.